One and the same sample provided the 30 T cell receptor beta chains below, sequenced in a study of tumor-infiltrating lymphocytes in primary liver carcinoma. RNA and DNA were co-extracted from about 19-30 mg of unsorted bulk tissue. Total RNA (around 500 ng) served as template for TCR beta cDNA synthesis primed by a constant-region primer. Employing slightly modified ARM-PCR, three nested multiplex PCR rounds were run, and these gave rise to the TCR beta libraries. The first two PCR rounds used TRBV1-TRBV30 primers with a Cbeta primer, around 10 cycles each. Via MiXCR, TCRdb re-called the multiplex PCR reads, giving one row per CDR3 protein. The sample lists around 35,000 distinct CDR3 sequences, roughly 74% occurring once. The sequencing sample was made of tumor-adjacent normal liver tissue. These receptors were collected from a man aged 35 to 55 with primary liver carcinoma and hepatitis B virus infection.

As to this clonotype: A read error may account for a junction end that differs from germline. The DNA of the CDR3 is TGTACCAGTAGTGACCGACAGGCAACTAATGAAAAACTGTTTTTT. This encodes CTSSDRQATNEKLFF. The chain carries TRBV19 and TRBJ1-4; D is perhaps TRBD1 (6 bases). From germline, CDR1 is LNHDA and CDR2 SQIVND (reference sequence). The CDR3 is made up of 15 amino acids.

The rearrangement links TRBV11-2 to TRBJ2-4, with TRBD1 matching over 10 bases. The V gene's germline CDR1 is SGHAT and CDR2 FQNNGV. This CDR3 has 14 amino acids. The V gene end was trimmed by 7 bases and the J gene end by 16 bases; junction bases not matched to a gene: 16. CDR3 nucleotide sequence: TGTGCCAGCAACTCCGGGACAGGGGATAACATACGATACTTC. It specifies CASNSGTGDNIRYF.

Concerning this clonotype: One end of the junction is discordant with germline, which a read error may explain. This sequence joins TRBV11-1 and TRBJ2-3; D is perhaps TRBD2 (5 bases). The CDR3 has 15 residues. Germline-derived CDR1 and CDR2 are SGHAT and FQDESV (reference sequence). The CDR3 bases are TGTGCCGGCAGTTTGCCGAGGGAGAGCACAGATACGCAGTATTTT. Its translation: CAGSLPRESTDTQYF.

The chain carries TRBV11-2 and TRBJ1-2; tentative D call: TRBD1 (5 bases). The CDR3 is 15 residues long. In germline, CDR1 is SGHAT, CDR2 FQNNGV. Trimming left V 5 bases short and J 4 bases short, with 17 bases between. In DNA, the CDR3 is TGTGCCAGCAGCACAATACAGGCATCGGGCTATGGCTACACCTTC. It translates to CASSTIQASGYGYTF.

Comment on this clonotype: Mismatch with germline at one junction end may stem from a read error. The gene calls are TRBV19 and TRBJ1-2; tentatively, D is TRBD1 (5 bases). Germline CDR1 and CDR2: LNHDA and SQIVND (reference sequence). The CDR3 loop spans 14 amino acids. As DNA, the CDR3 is TGTGCCAGTAGTATACTACAGGATAACTATGACTACACCTTC. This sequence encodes CASSILQDNYDYTF. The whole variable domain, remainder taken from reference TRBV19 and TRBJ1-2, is DGGITQSPKYLFRKEGQNVTLSCEQNLNHDAMYWYRQDPGQGLRLIYYSQIVNDFQKGDIAEGYSVSREKKESFPLTVTSAQKNPTAFYLCASSILQDNYDYTFGSGTRLTVV.

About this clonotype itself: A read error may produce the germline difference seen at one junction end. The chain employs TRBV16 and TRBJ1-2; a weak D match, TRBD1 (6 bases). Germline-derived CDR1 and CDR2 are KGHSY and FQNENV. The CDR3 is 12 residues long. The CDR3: CTSSQAGVGYTF. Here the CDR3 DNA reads TGTACCAGTAGCCAGGCAGGGGTTGGCTACACCTTC.

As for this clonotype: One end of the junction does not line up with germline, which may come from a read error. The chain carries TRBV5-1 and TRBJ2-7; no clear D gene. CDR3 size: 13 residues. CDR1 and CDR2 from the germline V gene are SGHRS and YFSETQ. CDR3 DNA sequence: TGCGCCAGCAGCTTCGATAGGGTAGACGAGCAGTATTTC. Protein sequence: CASSFDRVDEQYF.

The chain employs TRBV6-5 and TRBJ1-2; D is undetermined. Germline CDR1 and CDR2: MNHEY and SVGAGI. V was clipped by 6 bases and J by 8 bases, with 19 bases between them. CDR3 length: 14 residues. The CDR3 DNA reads TGTGCCAGCAGACCCGTGACGGCTGAGTTAGGCTACACCTTC. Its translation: CASRPVTAELGYTF.

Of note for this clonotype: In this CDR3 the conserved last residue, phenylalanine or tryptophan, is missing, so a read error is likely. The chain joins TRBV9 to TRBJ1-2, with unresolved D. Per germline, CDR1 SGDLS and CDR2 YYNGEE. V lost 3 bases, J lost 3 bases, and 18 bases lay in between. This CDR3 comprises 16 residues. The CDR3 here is CASSALGIGQDYGYTL. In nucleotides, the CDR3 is TGTGCCAGCAGCGCCCTGGGGATAGGGCAAGACTATGGCTACACCTTA.

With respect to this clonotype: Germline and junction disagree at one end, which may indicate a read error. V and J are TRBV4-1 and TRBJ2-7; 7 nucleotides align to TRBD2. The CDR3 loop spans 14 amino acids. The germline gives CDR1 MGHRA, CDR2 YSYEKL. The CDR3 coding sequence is TGCGCCTGCAGTCATACTAGCGATTCCTACGAGCGGTACTTC. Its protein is CACSHTSDSYERYF.

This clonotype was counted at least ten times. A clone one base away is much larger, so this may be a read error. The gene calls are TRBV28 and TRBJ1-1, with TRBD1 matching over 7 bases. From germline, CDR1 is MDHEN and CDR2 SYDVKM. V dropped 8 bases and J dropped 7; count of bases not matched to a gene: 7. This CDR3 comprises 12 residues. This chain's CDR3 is CASGITGDEAFF. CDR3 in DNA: TGTGCCAGCGGGATCACAGGGGATGAAGCTTTCTTT.

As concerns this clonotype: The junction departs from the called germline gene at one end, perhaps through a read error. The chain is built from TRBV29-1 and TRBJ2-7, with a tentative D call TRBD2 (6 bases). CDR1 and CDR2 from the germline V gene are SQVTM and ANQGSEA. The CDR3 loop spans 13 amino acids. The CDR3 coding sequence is TGCAGCGTTGCCGGGACTCCCCCCTATGAGCGGTACTTC. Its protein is CSVAGTPPYERYF.

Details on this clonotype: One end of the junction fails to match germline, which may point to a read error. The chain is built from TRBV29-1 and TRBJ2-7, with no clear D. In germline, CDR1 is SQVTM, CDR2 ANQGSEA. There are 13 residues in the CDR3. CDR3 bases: TGCAGCTTTGAAGATCACAGCTCCTACGAGCAGTGCTTC. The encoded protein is CSFEDHSSYEQCF.

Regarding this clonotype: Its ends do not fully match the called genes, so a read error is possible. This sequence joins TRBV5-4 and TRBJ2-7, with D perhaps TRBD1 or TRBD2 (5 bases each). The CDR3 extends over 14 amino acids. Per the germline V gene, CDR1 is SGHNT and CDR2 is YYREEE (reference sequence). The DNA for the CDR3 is TGTGCCAGCAACCCCGAAAGGACATGGGGAGAGCAATACTTC. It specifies CASNPERTWGEQYF.

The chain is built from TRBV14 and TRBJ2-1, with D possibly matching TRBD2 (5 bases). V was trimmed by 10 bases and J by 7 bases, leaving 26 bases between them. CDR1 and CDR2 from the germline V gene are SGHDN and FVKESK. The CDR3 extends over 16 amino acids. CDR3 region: CANSAVTGWVKNEQFF. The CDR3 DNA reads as TGTGCCAACAGTGCCGTAACGGGATGGGTAAAGAATGAGCAGTTCTTC.

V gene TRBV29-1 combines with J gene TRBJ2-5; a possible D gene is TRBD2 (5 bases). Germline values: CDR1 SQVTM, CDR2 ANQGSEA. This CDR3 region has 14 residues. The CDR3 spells CSVEGGLGQETQYF. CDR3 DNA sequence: TGCAGTGTCGAAGGCGGGTTGGGCCAAGAGACCCAGTACTTC.

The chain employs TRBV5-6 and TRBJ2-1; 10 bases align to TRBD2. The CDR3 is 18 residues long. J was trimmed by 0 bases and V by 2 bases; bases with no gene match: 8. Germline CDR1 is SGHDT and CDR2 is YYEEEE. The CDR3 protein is CASSFELAGASSYNEQFF. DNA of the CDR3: TGTGCCAGCAGCTTTGAGCTAGCGGGAGCCAGCTCCTACAATGAGCAGTTCTTC.

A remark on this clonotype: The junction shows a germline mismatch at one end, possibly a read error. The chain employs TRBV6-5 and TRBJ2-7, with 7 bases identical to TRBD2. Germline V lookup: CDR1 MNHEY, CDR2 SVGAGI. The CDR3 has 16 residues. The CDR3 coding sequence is TGTGCCGGCAGTCCCCTCGTTTGGGGGGAGGGCTACGAGCAGTACTTC. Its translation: CAGSPLVWGEGYEQYF.

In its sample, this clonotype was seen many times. CDR3 bases: TGTGCCAGCAGGAAGGAGGACCACCAGGCCTACGAGCAGTACTTC. Encoded protein: CASRKEDHQAYEQYF. The rearrangement uses TRBV7-8 and TRBJ2-7, with a weak D call TRBD2 (5 bases). Germline loops: CDR1 SGHVS, CDR2 FQNEAQ. The CDR3 is made up of 15 amino acids. V dropped 6 bases and J dropped 2 bases, with 17 bases sitting between them.

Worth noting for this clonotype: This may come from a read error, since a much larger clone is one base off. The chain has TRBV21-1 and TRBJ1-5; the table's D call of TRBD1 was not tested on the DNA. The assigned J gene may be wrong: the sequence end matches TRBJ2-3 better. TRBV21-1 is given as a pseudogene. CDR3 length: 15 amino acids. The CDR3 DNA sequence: TGTGCCAGCAGGGTGGAAAGGGGGGGCAATCAGCCCCAGTATTTT. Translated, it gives CASRVERGGNQPQYF.

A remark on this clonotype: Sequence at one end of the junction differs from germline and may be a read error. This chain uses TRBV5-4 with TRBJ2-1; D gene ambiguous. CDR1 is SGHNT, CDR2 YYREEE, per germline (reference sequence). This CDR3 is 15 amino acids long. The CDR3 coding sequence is TGTGCCAGCAGAAAGGACCCGAGCTCCTACTATGAGCAATTCTTC. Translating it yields CASRKDPSSYYEQFF.

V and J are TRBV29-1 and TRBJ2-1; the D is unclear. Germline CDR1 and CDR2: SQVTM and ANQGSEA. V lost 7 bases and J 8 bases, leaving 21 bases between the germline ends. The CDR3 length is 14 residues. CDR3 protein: CSAHKTRGGDEQFF. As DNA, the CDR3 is TGCAGCGCCCATAAGACCAGAGGCGGCGATGAGCAGTTCTTC.

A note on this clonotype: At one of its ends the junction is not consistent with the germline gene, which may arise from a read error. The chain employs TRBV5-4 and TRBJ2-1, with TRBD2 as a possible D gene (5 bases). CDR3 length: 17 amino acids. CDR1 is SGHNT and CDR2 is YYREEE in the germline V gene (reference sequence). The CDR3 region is CASSRVVGSQGVHERFF. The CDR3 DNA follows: TGTGCCAGCAGTCGGGTCGTAGGGAGCCAAGGTGTCCATGAGCGGTTCTTC.

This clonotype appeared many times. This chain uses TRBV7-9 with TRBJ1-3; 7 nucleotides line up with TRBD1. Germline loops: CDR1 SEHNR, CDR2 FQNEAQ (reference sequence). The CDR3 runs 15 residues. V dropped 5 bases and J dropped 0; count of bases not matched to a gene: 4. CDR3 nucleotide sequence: TGTGCCAGCAGCCCAGGGGGGTTCTCTGGAAACACCATATATTTT. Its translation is CASSPGGFSGNTIYF.

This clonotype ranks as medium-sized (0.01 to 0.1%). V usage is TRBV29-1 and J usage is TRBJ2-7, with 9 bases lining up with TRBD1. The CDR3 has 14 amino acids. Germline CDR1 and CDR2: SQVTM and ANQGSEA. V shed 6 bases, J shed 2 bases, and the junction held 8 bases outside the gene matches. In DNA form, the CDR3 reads TGCAGCGTGTCCGTGGGACAGGGAGCCTACGAGCAGTACTTC. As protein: CSVSVGQGAYEQYF.

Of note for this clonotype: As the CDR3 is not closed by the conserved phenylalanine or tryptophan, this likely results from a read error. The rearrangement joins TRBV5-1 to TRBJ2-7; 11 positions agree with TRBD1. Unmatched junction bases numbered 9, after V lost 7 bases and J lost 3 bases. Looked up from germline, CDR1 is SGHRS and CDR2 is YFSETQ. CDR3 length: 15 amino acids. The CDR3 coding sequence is TGCGCCAGCGGCCCCGCCGGGACAGGGGGCTACGAGCAGTACTCC. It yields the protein CASGPAGTGGYEQYS.

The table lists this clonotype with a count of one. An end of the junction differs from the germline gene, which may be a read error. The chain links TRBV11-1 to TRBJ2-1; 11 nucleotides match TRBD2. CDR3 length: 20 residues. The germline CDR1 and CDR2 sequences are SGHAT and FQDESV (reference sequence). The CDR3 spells CANSIGKTSGASRIGNVQFF. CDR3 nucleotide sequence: TGTGCCAACAGCATAGGAAAGACTAGCGGGGCCTCACGGATCGGCAATGTGCAGTTCTTC.

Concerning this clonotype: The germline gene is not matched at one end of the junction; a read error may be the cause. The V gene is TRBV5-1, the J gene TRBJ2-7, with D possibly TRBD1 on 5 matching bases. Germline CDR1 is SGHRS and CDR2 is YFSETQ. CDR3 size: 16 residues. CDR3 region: CTSSLNSGSVLYVQYF. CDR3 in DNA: TGCACCAGCAGCCTTAACTCAGGGTCTGTCTTGTACGTGCAGTACTTC.

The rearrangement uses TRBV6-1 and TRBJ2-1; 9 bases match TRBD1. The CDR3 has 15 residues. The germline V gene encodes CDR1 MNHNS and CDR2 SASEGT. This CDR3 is CGSSETGGMYNEQFF. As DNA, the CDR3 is TGTGGCAGTAGTGAGACAGGGGGTATGTACAATGAGCAGTTCTTC.

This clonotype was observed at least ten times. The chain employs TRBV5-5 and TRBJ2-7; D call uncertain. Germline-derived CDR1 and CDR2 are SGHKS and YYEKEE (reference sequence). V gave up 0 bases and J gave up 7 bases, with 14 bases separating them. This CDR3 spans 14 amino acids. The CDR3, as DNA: TGTGCCAGCAGCTTGGTTCCACGTGAAGGAGAGCAGTACTTC. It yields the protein CASSLVPREGEQYF.